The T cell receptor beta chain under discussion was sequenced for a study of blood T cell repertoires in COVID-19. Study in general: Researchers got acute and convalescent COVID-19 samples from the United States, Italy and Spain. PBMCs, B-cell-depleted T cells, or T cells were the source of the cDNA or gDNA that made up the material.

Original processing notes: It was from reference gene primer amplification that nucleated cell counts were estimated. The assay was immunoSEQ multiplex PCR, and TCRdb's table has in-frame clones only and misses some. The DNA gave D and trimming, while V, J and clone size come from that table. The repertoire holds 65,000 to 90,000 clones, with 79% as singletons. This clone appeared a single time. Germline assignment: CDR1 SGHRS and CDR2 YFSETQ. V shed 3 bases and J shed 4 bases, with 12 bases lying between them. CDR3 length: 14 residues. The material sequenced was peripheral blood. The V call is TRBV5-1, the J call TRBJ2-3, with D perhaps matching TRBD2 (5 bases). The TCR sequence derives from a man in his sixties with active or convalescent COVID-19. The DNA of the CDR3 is TGCGCCAGCAGCTCTGTCCGGGGATCAGATACGCAGTATTTT. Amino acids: CASSSVRGSDTQYF.